The clone carrying this TCR beta chain was counted once. Its antigen is not known. CDR1 and CDR2 (germline): SSHAT, FNYEAQ (reference sequence). This CDR3 has 15 residues. With 7 bases clipped from V and 2 bases from J, the junction kept 9 bases outside the gene matches. The data were obtained in a study of cytomegalovirus exposure and HLA in healthy donors. Whole-study results and caveats: Subsequent analysis of the 95 to 150 validation repertoires found a tendency for first-cohort TCR clusters to co-occur. Associated with cytomegalovirus, according to the listing, were 150 to 200 TCR beta chains. Cytomegalovirus status, reportedly, was diagnosed with high specificity and sensitivity by the classifier.

The method was immunoSEQ multiplex PCR; TCRdb's version includes in-frame clones alone and lacks a portion of them. Counted here are some 80,000 clones, approximately 96% occurring once; the ten biggest clones make up 1.3%. The sequence was collected from a woman under 30 in good health and CMV-seronegative. Sequencing input: PBMCs. V gene TRBV7-7 combines with J gene TRBJ2-3, with 7 positions matching TRBD2. The CDR3 nucleotides are TGTGCCAGCACCCCCGGGGGGTTTAACACAGATACGCAGTATTTT. It is translated as CASTPGGFNTDTQYF.